This T cell receptor beta chain originates from a study of T cells in Graves' hyperthyroidism and ophthalmopathy. Amplification of TCR beta CDR3 regions used RNA as the template. Primed by the HTBI set, a first-round RT-PCR was run on the TCR CDR3. TCRdb reprocessed the multiplex PCR reads with MiXCR, giving one entry per CDR3 protein. Altogether nearly 750,000 distinct CDR3 sequences are present, 35% being singletons, with the ten largest covering roughly 31%. V was clipped by 0 bases and J by 7 bases, with 9 bases between them. CDR3 length equals 13 residues. CDR1 is LNHDA, CDR2 SQIVND, per germline (reference sequence).

Sequenced material: blood. The origin of this receptor is a woman aged 40 to 55 with Graves' hyperthyroidism. The chain joins TRBV19 to TRBJ1-1; a possible D gene is TRBD1 (6 bases). CDR3 residues: CASSIDRGLEAFF. The CDR3 DNA reads as TGTGCCAGTAGTATAGACAGGGGCCTTGAAGCTTTCTTT.